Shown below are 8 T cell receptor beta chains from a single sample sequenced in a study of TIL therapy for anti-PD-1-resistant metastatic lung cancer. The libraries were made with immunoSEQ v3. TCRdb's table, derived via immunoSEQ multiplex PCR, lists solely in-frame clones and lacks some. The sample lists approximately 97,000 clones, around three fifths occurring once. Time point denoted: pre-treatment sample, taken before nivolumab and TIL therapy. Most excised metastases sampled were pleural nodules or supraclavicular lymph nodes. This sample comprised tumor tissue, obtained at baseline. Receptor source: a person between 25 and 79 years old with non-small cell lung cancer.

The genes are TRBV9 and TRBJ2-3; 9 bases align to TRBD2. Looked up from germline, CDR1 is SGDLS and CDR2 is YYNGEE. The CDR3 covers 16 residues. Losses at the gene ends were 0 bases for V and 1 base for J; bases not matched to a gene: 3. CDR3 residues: CASSVEVAGGTDTQYF. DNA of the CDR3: TGTGCCAGCAGCGTAGAGGTAGCGGGGGGCACAGATACGCAGTATTTT.

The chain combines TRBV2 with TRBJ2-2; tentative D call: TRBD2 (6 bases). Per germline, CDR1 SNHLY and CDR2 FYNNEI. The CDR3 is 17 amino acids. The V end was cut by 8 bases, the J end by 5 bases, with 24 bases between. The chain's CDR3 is CASSPSLYTGVTGELFF. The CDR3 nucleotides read TGTGCCAGCTCCCCGAGTTTATATACGGGGGTTACCGGGGAGCTGTTTTTT.

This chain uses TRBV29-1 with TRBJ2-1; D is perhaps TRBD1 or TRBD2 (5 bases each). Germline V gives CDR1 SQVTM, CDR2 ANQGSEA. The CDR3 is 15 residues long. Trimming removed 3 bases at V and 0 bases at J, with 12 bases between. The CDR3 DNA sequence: TGCAGCGTTGATGGGGGAAGAGGCTCCTACAATGAGCAGTTCTTC. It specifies CSVDGGRGSYNEQFF.

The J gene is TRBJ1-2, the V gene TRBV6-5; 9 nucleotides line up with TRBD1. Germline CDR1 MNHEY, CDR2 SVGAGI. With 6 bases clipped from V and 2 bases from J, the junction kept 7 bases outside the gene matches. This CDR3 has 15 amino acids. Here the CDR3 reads CASSQQGAVNYGYTF. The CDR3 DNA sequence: TGTGCCAGCAGCCAACAGGGGGCGGTAAACTATGGCTACACCTTC.

The chain's CDR3 is CASSSPAGGGEKLFF. For the CDR3, the DNA is TGTGCCAGCAGTTCCCCGGCAGGGGGCGGTGAAAAACTGTTTTTT. The genes are TRBV28 and TRBJ1-4; 8 bases are shared with TRBD1. Germline V gene lookup returns CDR1 MDHEN and CDR2 SYDVKM. The CDR3 loop spans 15 amino acids. V lost 4 bases and J lost 7; bases outside the gene matches: 8.

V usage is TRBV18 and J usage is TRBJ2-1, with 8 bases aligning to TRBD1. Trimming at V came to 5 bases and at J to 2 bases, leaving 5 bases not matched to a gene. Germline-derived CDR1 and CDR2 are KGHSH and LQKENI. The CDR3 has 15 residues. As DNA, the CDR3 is TGTGCCAGCTCATCACGGACAGGGCCCTACAATGAGCAGTTCTTC. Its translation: CASSSRTGPYNEQFF.

For the CDR3, the DNA is TGCGCCAGCAGTGAAGGAGGAAACACCATATATTTT. Its translation is CASSEGGNTIYF. The chain uses TRBV10-2 and TRBJ1-3; D not certain. This CDR3 contains 12 residues. From germline, CDR1 is WSHSY and CDR2 SAAADI. V was shortened by 3 bases and J by 4 bases, with 4 bases between the two germline ends.

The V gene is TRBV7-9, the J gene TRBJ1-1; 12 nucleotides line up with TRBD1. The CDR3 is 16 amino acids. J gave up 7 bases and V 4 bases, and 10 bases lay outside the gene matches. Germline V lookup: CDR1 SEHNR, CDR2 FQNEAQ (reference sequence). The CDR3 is CASSSRDRGRPIEAFF. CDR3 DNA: TGTGCCAGCAGCTCCCGGGACAGGGGGCGGCCGATTGAAGCTTTCTTT.